This T cell receptor beta chain was captured in a study of cytomegalovirus exposure and HLA in healthy donors. Study outcomes and limitations: The study listed approximately 160 cytomegalovirus-associated TCR beta chains. Among the most significant clusters, several appeared linked to common viral pathogens in a later analysis. The authors considered a cluster of highly shared sequence variants likely to be a sequencing artifact. Owing to their indistinguishability, certain V segments, notably TRBV6-2 and TRBV6-3, were excluded.

With respect to this clone: Its antigen is not known.

Researchers ran the PCR with 60 Vbeta and 13 Jbeta primers. Sequencing was performed with immunoSEQ multiplex PCR; in TCRdb, only in-frame clones are kept and a portion is missing. The data contain 150,000 or so clones, 60% to 85% of them singletons. Germline values: CDR1 MNHEY, CDR2 SVGAGI. CDR3 length equals 13 residues. Germline trimming cut 5 bases from V and 3 bases from J; bases unmatched to any gene: 2. The sample was PBMCs. The V gene is TRBV6-5, the J gene TRBJ2-7; 9 bases line up with TRBD1. This receptor was taken from a middle-aged man in good health and CMV-seropositive. CDR3 amino acids: CASSGTGYYEQYF. CDR3 DNA sequence: TGTGCCAGCAGTGGGACAGGGTACTACGAGCAGTACTTC.